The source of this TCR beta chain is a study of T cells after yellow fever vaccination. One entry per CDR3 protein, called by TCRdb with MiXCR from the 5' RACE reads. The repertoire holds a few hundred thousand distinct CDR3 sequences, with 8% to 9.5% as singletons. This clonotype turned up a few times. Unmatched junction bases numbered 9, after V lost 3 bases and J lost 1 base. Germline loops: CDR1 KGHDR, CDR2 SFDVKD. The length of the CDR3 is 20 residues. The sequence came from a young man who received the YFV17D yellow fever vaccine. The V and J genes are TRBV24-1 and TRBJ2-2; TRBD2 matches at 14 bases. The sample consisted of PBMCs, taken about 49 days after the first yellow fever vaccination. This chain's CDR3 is CATSDHPTSGGARNTGELFF. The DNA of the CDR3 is TGTGCCACCAGTGATCACCCGACTAGCGGGGGGGCGAGGAACACCGGGGAGCTGTTTTTT.